The T cell receptor beta chain under discussion was sequenced for a study of blood T cell repertoires in COVID-19. Overall study context: Donors in the United States, Italy and Spain gave samples during acute or convalescent COVID-19. PBMCs, B-cell-depleted T cells, or T cells provided the cDNA or gDNA that made up the material.

CDR1 is SNHLY, CDR2 FYNNEI, per germline. Trimming stripped 4 bases from V and 4 bases from J, with 8 bases between. The CDR3 has 12 residues. Authors' processing steps: Scientists estimated how many nucleated cells there were by amplifying reference gene primers. Sequenced by immunoSEQ multiplex PCR; TCRdb stores in-frame clones only, minus some. The V and J calls and clone size come from that table; D and trimming were worked out from the DNA. The sample shows about 92,000 clones, around 80% of them seen only once. This clone was detected a few times. This sequence was found in a man in his fifties who had recovered from COVID-19. This sequence joins TRBV2 and TRBJ2-7; D may be TRBD1 (6 bases). Sequences were obtained from peripheral blood. The DNA for the CDR3 is TGTGCCAGCAGTGGTCAGGGGTACGAGCAGTACTTC. Protein sequence: CASSGQGYEQYF.